The clone carrying this TCR beta chain was seen ten or more times. Its cognate antigen is unknown. Unsorted whole blood served as the source of blood RNA, and germline DNA was extracted as well. Before any surgery took place, four milliliters of peripheral blood were collected. This sample is drawn from a study of tumor-infiltrating lymphocytes in primary liver carcinoma. Study as a whole: Stage T1-T3 N0M0 and a size of 4.2 to 10 cm characterized the tumors. The study's findings and limits: For tumor-adjacent and tumor-blood pairs, overlap was less than that seen for tumor region pairs. When set against blood, tumors had a significantly higher top-250-clone fraction (p = 0.039).

The template, about 540 ng total RNA, yielded TCR beta cDNA made with a constant-region primer. ARM-PCR was slightly modified, and three nested multiplex PCR rounds with it gave rise to the TCR beta libraries. The first two PCR rounds used TRBV1-TRBV30 forward primers with a C-beta reverse primer, around 10 cycles each. A single record per CDR3 protein comes from TCRdb applying MiXCR to the multiplex PCR reads. The sample consists of approximately 330,000 distinct CDR3 sequences, 65% of them appearing once. Trimming at V came to 6 bases and at J to 1 base, leaving 3 bases not matched to a gene. The CDR3 sequence is 14 residues long. Germline V lookup: CDR1 MNHEY, CDR2 SVGEGT.

V usage is TRBV6-2 or TRBV6-3 and J usage is TRBJ2-7; TRBD2 agrees at 10 bases. The clonotype comes from a man aged 35 to 55 with primary liver carcinoma and hepatitis B virus infection. Sequencing input: peripheral blood. CDR3 sequence: CASRNSGRSYEQYF. The CDR3 DNA follows: TGTGCCAGCAGAAATAGCGGGAGGTCCTACGAGCAGTACTTC.